What follows are 21 T cell receptor beta chains derived from one specimen sequenced in a study of cytomegalovirus exposure and HLA in healthy donors. Amplification used 60 Vbeta primers and 13 Jbeta primers. TCRdb keeps only in-frame clones here, not all; method: immunoSEQ multiplex PCR. The sample yields roughly 130,000 clones, around 76% seen once. Input material: PBMCs. The receptors were sampled from a woman between 45 and 60 years old in good health and CMV-seronegative.

J is TRBJ1-2 and V is TRBV7-2; 7 bases agree with TRBD1. The CDR3 spans 13 residues. Unmatched junction bases numbered 5, after V lost 6 bases and J lost 4 bases. Germline lookup yields CDR1 SGHTA and CDR2 FQGNSA. This CDR3 is CASSTGAPYGYTF. CDR3 DNA: TGTGCCAGCAGTACAGGGGCCCCCTATGGCTACACCTTC.

The rearrangement uses TRBV6-4 and TRBJ2-1; TRBD2 is a possible D gene (6 bases). V gave up 3 bases and J gave up 1 base, with 10 bases separating them. This CDR3 is 15 amino acids long. In germline, CDR1 is MRHNA, CDR2 SNTAGT. For the CDR3, the DNA is TGTGCCAGCAGTGAGGATAGCGGATCCTACAATGAGCAGTTCTTC. It is translated as CASSEDSGSYNEQFF.

In its sample, this clone was seen once. The rearrangement joins TRBV13 to TRBJ1-5; D might be TRBD1 (5 bases). This CDR3 is built from 14 residues. The V gene's germline CDR1 is PRHDT and CDR2 FYEKMQ (reference sequence). The ends were cut back, 5 bases at V and 2 bases at J, with 10 bases in the middle. In DNA, the CDR3 is TGTGCCAGCAGCATCGGACAAGGCAATCAGCCCCAGCATTTT. Translating it yields CASSIGQGNQPQHF.

The chain uses TRBV9 and TRBJ2-5; D perhaps matches TRBD2 (5 bases). CDR1 and CDR2 from the germline V gene are SGDLS and YYNGEE. This CDR3 is built from 15 residues. V dropped 1 base and J dropped 4 bases, with 14 bases sitting between them. The CDR3 bases are TGTGCCAGCAGCGTATCCAGTGGAGGATTAGAGACCCAGTACTTC. Translation: CASSVSSGGLETQYF.

The rearrangement joins TRBV19 to TRBJ2-1; TRBD1 matches 8 bases. This CDR3 comprises 15 residues. Germline V lookup: CDR1 LNHDA, CDR2 SQIVND (reference sequence). V was clipped by 7 bases and J by 1 base; unmatched bases: 6. CDR3 region: CASTLDRGSYNEQFF. CDR3 nucleotide sequence: TGTGCCAGTACCCTCGACAGGGGTTCCTACAATGAGCAGTTCTTC.

The V call is TRBV5-1, the J call TRBJ2-7, with D maybe TRBD2 (6 bases). V shed 6 bases and J shed 4 bases, with 11 bases lying between them. The CDR3 extends over 12 amino acids. In germline, CDR1 is SGHRS, CDR2 YFSETQ. Here the CDR3 DNA reads TGCGCCAGCAACGGACTACTTTACGAGCAGTACTTC. Translation: CASNGLLYEQYF.

This chain connects TRBV9 to TRBJ2-1; weak D call: TRBD2 (7 bases). Trimming pared 0 bases from V and 0 bases from J, leaving 10 bases between. Germline V gene lookup returns CDR1 SGDLS and CDR2 YYNGEE. The CDR3 sequence is 16 residues long. Written as DNA, the CDR3 is TGTGCCAGCAGCGTAGAGGGGGGGAGCTCCTACAATGAGCAGTTCTTC. Residues: CASSVEGGSSYNEQFF.

CDR3 loop: CASVTGTSGSRDEQYF. CDR3 in DNA: TGTGCCAGCGTAACCGGGACTAGCGGGAGTCGCGACGAGCAGTACTTC. This chain connects TRBV6-6 to TRBJ2-7, with 14 bases that match TRBD2. The CDR3 runs to 16 residues. Trimming removed 8 bases from V and 5 bases from J; junction bases left unmatched: 11. Per germline, CDR1 MNHNY and CDR2 SVGAGI (reference sequence).

The V and J genes are TRBV14 and TRBJ2-4, with D perhaps matching TRBD2 (7 bases). This CDR3 is built from 14 residues. The V gene lost 4 bases and the J gene lost 14 bases, with 21 bases spanning the gap. The germline V gene has CDR1 SGHDN and CDR2 FVKESK. Here the CDR3 reads CASSLLRGGGPEYF. Here the CDR3 DNA reads TGTGCCAGCAGCCTCCTCCGAGGGGGGGGCCCGGAGTACTTC.

The chain uses TRBV7-9 and TRBJ1-2, with 9 nucleotides matching TRBD1. With 4 bases clipped from V and 8 bases from J, the junction kept 11 bases outside the gene matches. CDR1 is SEHNR, CDR2 FQNEAQ, per germline (reference sequence). There are 15 residues in the CDR3. The CDR3 DNA reads TGTGCCAGCAGCTCCTCGGACAGGGGATCTGAAGGCTACACCTTC. This sequence encodes CASSSSDRGSEGYTF.

This clone was detected a few times. V gene TRBV21-1 combines with J gene TRBJ2-5; no DNA check was done on the table's D call, TRBD2. TRBV21-1 has pseudogene status. CDR3 length: 22 amino acids. CDR3 bases: TGTGCCAGCAGCAAAAAAGTATTAAATTCGGGGAAAATTAAACGAGCGCAAGAGACCCAGTACTTC. This gives the protein CASSKKVLNSGKIKRAQETQYF.

This clone was counted a single time. The chain carries TRBV7-8 and TRBJ2-5, with TRBD1 as a possible D gene (6 bases). The CDR3 sequence is 16 residues long. Germline-derived CDR1 and CDR2 are SGHVS and FQNEAQ. Trimming shortened V by 5 bases and J by 7 bases, and 23 bases separated the two germline ends. CDR3 residues: CASSPLHGQGSGTQYF. DNA of the CDR3: TGTGCCAGCAGCCCCCTCCACGGCCAGGGGAGCGGGACCCAGTACTTC. Looking up the rest from reference TRBV7-8 and TRBJ2-5 gives the full variable domain: GAGVSQSPRYKVAKRGQDVALRCDPISGHVSLFWYQQALGQGPEFLTYFQNEAQLDKSGLPSDRFFAERPEGSVSTLKIQRTQQEDSAVYLCASSPLHGQGSGTQYFGPGTRLLVL.

J is TRBJ2-7 and V is TRBV2; the match to TRBD2 covers 15 bases. Germline assignment: CDR1 SNHLY and CDR2 FYNNEI. The CDR3 length is 18 residues. J gave up 1 base and V 4 bases, and 8 bases lay outside the gene matches. CDR3 coding DNA: TGTGCCAGCAGTGGATGGACTAGCGGGAGGGCCGGGTCCTACGAGCAGTACTTC. The encoded protein is CASSGWTSGRAGSYEQYF.

The V and J genes are TRBV15 and TRBJ1-5; TRBD1 agrees at 8 bases. J was trimmed by 2 bases and V by 6 bases; bases with no gene match: 3. Germline loops: CDR1 LNHNV, CDR2 YYDKDF (reference sequence). The CDR3 consists of 14 residues. The CDR3 spells CATSQGAGNQPQHF. In DNA, the CDR3 is TGTGCCACCAGTCAGGGGGCAGGCAATCAGCCCCAGCATTTT.

The rearrangement joins TRBV28 to TRBJ2-5; 7 bases fit TRBD1. Germline CDR1 and CDR2: MDHEN and SYDVKM. The trim removed 10 bases at V and 5 bases at J, leaving 10 bases unmatched. This CDR3 comprises 13 residues. The CDR3 DNA is TGTGCCACTTCGCCGACAGGGCGGGAGACCCAGTACTTC. It translates to CATSPTGRETQYF.

The chain links TRBV7-2 to TRBJ1-3; 7 positions match TRBD1. From germline, CDR1 is SGHTA and CDR2 FQGNSA. V was clipped by 1 base and J by 0 bases; unmatched bases: 6. The CDR3 extends over 17 amino acids. The DNA of the CDR3 is TGTGCCAGCAGCTTAGGGCCAGGGGGTCTCTCTGGAAACACCATATATTTT. This sequence encodes CASSLGPGGLSGNTIYF.

The chain is built from TRBV28 and TRBJ1-1; D unclear. The CDR3 loop spans 14 amino acids. Germline assignment: CDR1 MDHEN and CDR2 SYDVKM. Trimming pared 3 bases from V and 2 bases from J, leaving 10 bases between. Written as DNA, the CDR3 is TGTGCCAGCAGTTTGGTAGTTCGAAACACTGAAGCTTTCTTT. It codes for CASSLVVRNTEAFF.

This clone was detected only a few times. The chain recombines TRBV7-2 with TRBJ1-5; 10 bases align to TRBD1. Germline V gives CDR1 SGHTA, CDR2 FQGNSA. This CDR3 has 18 amino acids. Germline trimming cut 4 bases from V and 0 bases from J; bases unmatched to any gene: 9. The CDR3 sequence: CASSSTPGTGDSNQPQHF. As DNA, the CDR3 is TGTGCCAGCAGCTCAACCCCCGGGACAGGGGATAGCAATCAGCCCCAGCATTTT.

The chain joins TRBV6-6 to TRBJ1-1; maybe TRBD1 (6 bases). The CDR3 loop spans 13 amino acids. Germline assignment: CDR1 MNHNY and CDR2 SVGAGI (reference sequence). The ends were cut back, 7 bases at V and 3 bases at J, with 12 bases in the middle. The CDR3 sequence is CASNRVGDTEAFF. The CDR3 DNA is TGTGCCAGCAACAGGGTCGGGGACACTGAAGCTTTCTTT.

V is TRBV28 and J is TRBJ1-2; D gene uncertain. The V end lost 6 bases, the J end lost 3 bases, and 11 bases lay between the germline ends. This CDR3 is built from 13 residues. Germline CDR1 is MDHEN and CDR2 is SYDVKM. The CDR3 reads CASRAVGDYGYTF. The CDR3 bases are TGTGCCAGCAGGGCGGTAGGTGACTATGGCTACACCTTC.

The chain carries TRBV19 and TRBJ2-1, with 12 bases lining up with TRBD2. This CDR3 has 17 residues. CDR1 and CDR2 (germline): LNHDA, SQIVND (reference sequence). J gave up 4 bases and V 3 bases, and 7 bases lay outside the gene matches. CDR3 in amino acids: CASSIRTSGNRYNEQFF. Here the CDR3 DNA reads TGTGCCAGTAGTATCAGGACTAGCGGGAATAGGTACAATGAGCAGTTCTTC.